A selection of T cell receptor beta chains follows, all from one sample in a study of response to subunit inactivated influenza vaccine. TCRdb reprocessed the RT-PCR reads with MiXCR, giving one entry per CDR3 protein. The sample lists approximately 520,000 distinct CDR3 sequences, 16% occurring once. The source material was CD4+ T cells sorted from PBMCs, sampled less than 30 months after vaccination. Receptors originate from a man between 45 and 75 years old who received an inactivated influenza vaccine. The CDR3 runs from the conserved cysteine through the conserved F or W. A D gene is named only where the DNA matches it firmly. The size of a clone is reported for some rows only, either as once, few or many, or as a class for expanded clones.

NA	TRBJ1-4	15	NA	TRBV20-1	CSATTSGQGIEKLFF	TGCAGTGCTACCACCTCGGGGCAGGGGATTGAAAAACTGTTTTTT
few	TRBJ2-2	16	TRBD2	TRBV7-8	CASSLEILAVGGELFF	TGTGCCAGCAGCTTAGAGATCCTAGCGGTAGGCGGGGAGCTGTTTTTT
NA	TRBJ2-3	14	TRBD1	TRBV6-1	CASRSPGGPDTQYF	TGTGCCAGCCGCAGCCCAGGGGGCCCAGATACGCAGTATTTT
NA	TRBJ1-4	12	NA	TRBV29-1	CSVKAYNEKLFF	TGCAGCGTCAAGGCATATAATGAAAAACTGTTTTTT
few	TRBJ1-4	16	TRBD1	TRBV20-1	CSATGTGLRANEKLFF	TGCAGTGCTACGGGGACAGGGCTTAGGGCTAATGAAAAACTGTTTTTT
few	TRBJ2-2	15	NA	TRBV12-3/TRBV12-4	CASSPALANTGELFF	TGTGCCAGCAGCCCCGCCCTAGCAAACACCGGGGAGCTGTTTTTT
NA	TRBJ1-1	14	TRBD1	TRBV3-1	CASSQQYRGLVAFF	TGTGCCAGCAGCCAACAATACAGGGGGCTGGTAGCTTTCTTT
NA	TRBJ2-5	14	NA	TRBV5-6	CASSSMTGIGTQYF	TGTGCCAGCAGCTCCATGACCGGGATTGGGACCCAGTACTTC
many	TRBJ2-2	12	NA	TRBV29-1	CSVQENTGELFF	TGCAGCGTTCAAGAGAACACCGGGGAGCTGTTTTTT
few	TRBJ2-1	16	TRBD2	TRBV28	CASSSRLLAGYNEQFF	TGTGCCAGCAGTTCAAGGTTACTAGCGGGGTACAATGAGCAGTTCTTC
many	TRBJ2-3	15	NA	TRBV6-1	CASRQGSSGTDTQYF	TGTGCCAGCCGTCAGGGGTCTAGTGGCACAGATACGCAGTATTTT
NA	TRBJ2-4	17	NA	TRBV2	CASSLITGKLAKNIQYF	TGTGCCAGCAGTCTGATCACAGGGAAACTAGCCAAAAACATTCAGTACTTC
few	TRBJ2-2	16	NA	TRBV6-1	CASSPGGRGGTGELFF	TGTGCCAGCAGTCCAGGGGGACGGGGGGGTACCGGGGAGCTGTTTTTT
few	TRBJ2-5	15	TRBD1	TRBV9	CASSPSSGQQETQYF	TGTGCCAGCAGCCCGAGCTCGGGACAGCAAGAGACCCAGTACTTC
few	TRBJ2-1	14	TRBD2	TRBV3-1	CASSQAGGPGEQFF	TGTGCCAGCAGCCAAGCGGGGGGGCCGGGTGAGCAGTTCTTC
NA	TRBJ2-1	15	NA	TRBV21-1	CASREPTRGVREQFF	TGTGCCAGCAGGGAGCCCACCCGAGGGGTACGGGAGCAGTTCTTC
many	TRBJ1-4	16	NA	TRBV5-1	CASSSQGRTTNEKLFF	TGCGCCAGCAGCTCTCAGGGGCGTACAACTAATGAAAAACTGTTTTTT
NA	TRBJ2-7	15	NA	TRBV6-2/TRBV6-3	CASREQRGSSYEQYF	TGTGCCAGCAGAGAGCAACGGGGGAGCTCCTACGAGCAGTACTTC
NA	TRBJ2-7	14	NA	TRBV18	CASSDALQSYEQYF	TGTGCCAGCTCCGATGCCCTACAGTCCTACGAGCAGTACTTC
few	TRBJ1-2	16	TRBD1	TRBV12-3/TRBV12-4	CASSPTPGQGDYGYTF	TGTGCCAGCAGTCCCACCCCCGGACAGGGAGACTATGGCTACACCTTC
NA	TRBJ2-7	12	NA	TRBV7-2	CASSFYGYEQYF	TGTGCCAGCAGCTTTTACGGCTACGAGCAGTACTTC
NA	TRBJ2-7	15	TRBD2	TRBV11-2	CASSLVAGGTYEQYF	TGTGCCAGCAGCTTAGTAGCGGGAGGAACCTACGAGCAGTACTTC
NA	TRBJ1-2	13	NA	TRBV12-3/TRBV12-4	CASRTIQGYGYTF	TGTGCCAGCAGGACTATACAGGGTTATGGCTACACCTTC
many	TRBJ2-3	15	TRBD2	TRBV10-3	CAIKLAGTFLDTQYF	TGTGCCATCAAGTTAGCGGGTACCTTCTTGGATACGCAGTATTTT
NA	TRBJ1-5	15	NA	TRBV4-1	CASSQAVHREQPQHF	TGCGCCAGCAGCCAAGCTGTGCACAGGGAACAGCCCCAGCATTTT
NA	TRBJ1-1	15	NA	TRBV9	CASSVVQGLNTEAFF	TGTGCCAGCAGCGTAGTTCAGGGCTTGAACACTGAAGCTTTCTTT
NA	TRBJ1-2	17	NA	TRBV21-1	CASRLDRGPSVEYGYTF	TGTGCCAGCAGGTTGGACAGGGGACCCTCTGTTGAGTATGGCTACACCTTC
many	TRBJ2-2	18	NA	TRBV20-1	CSASPSGADRRVTGELFF	TGCAGTGCTAGCCCCTCGGGGGCAGACCGACGGGTCACCGGGGAGCTGTTTTTT
NA	TRBJ1-1	14	NA	TRBV29-1	CSVRRQGRNTEAFF	TGCAGCGTCCGCCGGCAGGGGCGAAACACTGAAGCTTTCTTT
many	TRBJ1-2	13	NA	TRBV5-1	CASSFMDNYGYTF	TGCGCCAGCAGCTTCATGGATAACTATGGCTACACCTTC
NA	TRBJ2-1	15	TRBD2	TRBV20-1	CSARALADSYNEQFF	TGCAGTGCTAGGGCCCTAGCGGATTCCTACAATGAGCAGTTCTTC
NA	TRBJ1-1	15	NA	TRBV18	CASSPTSQGHTEAFF	TGTGCCAGCTCACCGACGTCACAGGGTCACACTGAAGCTTTCTTT
NA	TRBJ2-3	16	NA	TRBV5-1	CASSRFPSVGTDTQYF	TGCGCCAGCAGCCGGTTCCCATCCGTGGGCACAGATACGCAGTATTTT
NA	TRBJ2-3	15	TRBD1	TRBV24-1	CATSGPGQGRHTQYF	TGTGCCACCAGTGGCCCTGGACAGGGGAGGCATACGCAGTATTTT
NA	TRBJ1-2	15	NA	TRBV28	CASSSPGGEGSGYTF	TGTGCCAGCAGTTCCCCGGGGGGCGAGGGGAGTGGCTACACCTTC